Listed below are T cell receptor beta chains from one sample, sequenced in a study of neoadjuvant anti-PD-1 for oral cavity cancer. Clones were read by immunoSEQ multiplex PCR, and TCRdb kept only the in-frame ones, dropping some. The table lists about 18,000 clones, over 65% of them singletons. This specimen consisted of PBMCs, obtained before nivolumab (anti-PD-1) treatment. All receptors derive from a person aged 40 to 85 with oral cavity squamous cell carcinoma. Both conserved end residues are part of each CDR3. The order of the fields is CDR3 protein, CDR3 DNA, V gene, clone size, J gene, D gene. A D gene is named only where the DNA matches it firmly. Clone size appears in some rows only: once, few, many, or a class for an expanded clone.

CDR3aa: CASSEGREGYEQYF; CDR3nt: TGCGCCAGCAGTGAAGGGCGGGAGGGTTACGAGCAGTACTTC; v_gene: TRBV10-2; abundance: .; j_gene: TRBJ2-7; d_gene: TRBD2
CDR3aa: CASSQDGTVPSYNEQFF; CDR3nt: TGCGCCAGCAGCCAAGATGGAACGGTACCCTCCTACAATGAGCAGTTCTTC; v_gene: TRBV4-1; abundance: .; j_gene: TRBJ2-1; d_gene: .
CDR3aa: CASSLSGDQPQHF; CDR3nt: TGTGCCAGCAGCTTATCAGGCGATCAGCCCCAGCATTTT; v_gene: TRBV7-6; abundance: .; j_gene: TRBJ1-5; d_gene: .
CDR3aa: CASSQDRIVNEQFF; CDR3nt: TGCGCCAGCAGCCAAGATCGGATAGTGAATGAGCAGTTCTTC; v_gene: TRBV4-1; abundance: once; j_gene: TRBJ2-1; d_gene: .
CDR3aa: CASSLFLGRRHHTNTGELFF; CDR3nt: TGCGCCAGCAGTCTCTTCCTAGGACGGAGGCACCACACGAACACCGGGGAGCTGTTTTTT; v_gene: TRBV23-1; abundance: few; j_gene: TRBJ2-2; d_gene: .
CDR3aa: CASSPQGGTEAFF; CDR3nt: TGTGCCAGCAGCCCCCAGGGTGGCACTGAAGCTTTCTTT; v_gene: TRBV7-8; abundance: .; j_gene: TRBJ1-1; d_gene: .
CDR3aa: CASSMGPDEQFF; CDR3nt: TGTGCCAGTAGTATGGGGCCGGATGAGCAGTTCTTC; v_gene: TRBV19; abundance: .; j_gene: TRBJ2-1; d_gene: .
CDR3aa: CASSLQGGTEAFF; CDR3nt: TGTGCCAGCAGCCTCCAGGGAGGGACTGAAGCTTTCTTT; v_gene: TRBV7-3; abundance: few; j_gene: TRBJ1-1; d_gene: .
CDR3aa: CASSRGGTEAFF; CDR3nt: TGTGCCAGCAGTAGGGGGGGAACTGAAGCTTTCTTT; v_gene: TRBV6-5; abundance: .; j_gene: TRBJ1-1; d_gene: .
CDR3aa: CAISLAGVIGYEQYF; CDR3nt: TGTGCCATCAGTTTAGCGGGAGTCATCGGGTACGAGCAGTACTTC; v_gene: TRBV10-3; abundance: .; j_gene: TRBJ2-7; d_gene: TRBD2
CDR3aa: CASSLGVDQETQYF; CDR3nt: TGTGCCAGCAGCTTAGGTGTCGACCAAGAGACCCAGTACTTC; v_gene: TRBV11-2; abundance: .; j_gene: TRBJ2-5; d_gene: .
CDR3aa: CASSVSQPGGYTF; CDR3nt: TGTGCCAGCAGTGTGAGTCAGCCGGGCGGCTACACCTTC; v_gene: TRBV6-1; abundance: .; j_gene: TRBJ1-2; d_gene: .
CDR3aa: CASSLLGYNEQFF; CDR3nt: TGTGCCAGCAGCTTACTCGGTTACAATGAGCAGTTCTTC; v_gene: TRBV7-3; abundance: .; j_gene: TRBJ2-1; d_gene: .
CDR3aa: CASSQGAKDIQYF; CDR3nt: TGTGCCAGCAGCCAAGGCGCAAAGGACATTCAGTACTTC; v_gene: TRBV7-3; abundance: .; j_gene: TRBJ2-4; d_gene: .
CDR3aa: CASSSDSNNEQFF; CDR3nt: TGCGCCAGCAGCTCGGACAGTAACAATGAGCAGTTCTTC; v_gene: TRBV5-1; abundance: .; j_gene: TRBJ2-1; d_gene: .
CDR3aa: CASSMVSGGTVGQPQHF; CDR3nt: TGTGCCAGTAGTATGGTCTCAGGTGGGACAGTAGGTCAGCCCCAGCATTTT; v_gene: TRBV19; abundance: few; j_gene: TRBJ1-5; d_gene: TRBD1